Sequencing of this T cell receptor beta chain was carried out in a study of radiation and T cells in renal cell carcinoma. General study results and limits: Top tumor clonotypes rose in blood 2 weeks post-radiation, then contracted.

Trimming shortened V by 2 bases and J by 5 bases, and 12 bases separated the two germline ends. The CDR3 spans 14 residues. CDR1 and CDR2 from the germline V gene are KGHSH and LQKENI. Time point described: blood 4 weeks post-SBRT, at nephrectomy. Treatment specified: 15 Gy SBRT to primary tumor, nephrectomy 4 weeks later. Nephrectomy followed 15 Gy stereotactic body radiation by 4 weeks. Clear cell pathology was present in this patient's renal cell carcinoma. TCRdb's copy holds only in-frame clones and misses some; the assay was immunoSEQ multiplex PCR. The sample has around 94,000 clones; over 80% are singletons. In regard to this clone: Its specificity is unknown.

The chain has TRBV18 and TRBJ2-5; D is perhaps TRBD1 or TRBD2 (5 bases each). The source material was blood, sampled from a patient whose treatment included radiotherapy and nephrectomy. This clonotype was obtained from a man aged 50-59 years with renal cell carcinoma. CDR3 in DNA: TGTGCCAGCTCACCATTCCCGGGGCCGGAGACCCAGTACTTC. This gives the protein CASSPFPGPETQYF.